This TCR beta chain came from a study of regulatory T cells. Primers: 52 TRBV forward and 13 TRBJ reverse. The protocol was immunoSEQ multiplex PCR, while the TCRdb copy is restricted to in-frame clones and leaves out a portion. The profile covers approximately 5,600 clones, with 84% appearing a single time and roughly 32% taken by the ten largest. This TCR came from a child aged 5 to 17 with CD3G deficiency. Input material: CD8+ T cells sorted from blood.

CDR3 sequence (DNA): TGTGCCAGCAGTGGGTCCGGGACGTACTCCTACGAGCAGTACTTC. This translates into CASSGSGTYSYEQYF. V usage is TRBV28 and J usage is TRBJ2-7; D is perhaps TRBD1 or TRBD2 (5 bases each). With 5 bases removed from V and 0 bases from J, the gap between germline ends came to 14 bases. The CDR3 length is 15 residues. Germline V gene sequence: CDR1 MDHEN, CDR2 SYDVKM.